Listed below are T cell receptor beta chains from one sample, sequenced in a study of blood T cell repertoires in COVID-19. Produced via immunoSEQ multiplex PCR; TCRdb's table is partial and in-frame only. The data contain some 76,000 clones, 75% to 90% of them singletons. Sequences were obtained from peripheral blood. These receptor sequences come from a human donor in a cohort sampled during active COVID-19. Each CDR3 is given with its conserved first and last residue. A D gene is named only where the DNA matches it firmly. Clone size is stated in some rows and not others, as once, few, many or a class when expanded.

V	J	D	size	DNA	CDR3
TRBV2	TRBJ1-1	NA	NA	TGTGCCAGCAGGGACAGTTTGAACACTGAAGCTTTCTTT	CASRDSLNTEAFF
TRBV19	TRBJ1-2	TRBD1	NA	TGTGCCAGTAGTATGGACGAACCGGGACAGGGGGCCGCCTCGTATGGCTACACCTTC	CASSMDEPGQGAASYGYTF
TRBV7-8	TRBJ2-7	TRBD2	NA	TGTGCCAGCAGCTTAGCCGGGGGAAGACTAGCTCTCTACGAGCAGTACTTC	CASSLAGGRLALYEQYF
TRBV6-2/TRBV6-3	TRBJ1-5	TRBD1	NA	TGTGCCAGCAGTTTAACGACAGGGCAGAATCAGCCCCAGCATTTT	CASSLTTGQNQPQHF
TRBV7-9	TRBJ2-2	NA	NA	TGTGCCAGCAGCAGAGGAGGCACCGGGGAGCTGTTTTTT	CASSRGGTGELFF
TRBV12-3/TRBV12-4	TRBJ1-1	NA	few	TGTGCCAGCAGTTTGGAGATGAACACTGAAGCTTTCTTT	CASSLEMNTEAFF
TRBV7-6	TRBJ1-4	NA	NA	TGTGCCAGCAGCTTAGATTGGGGGCTCGATGAAAAACTGTTTTTT	CASSLDWGLDEKLFF
TRBV5-6	TRBJ1-4	NA	NA	TGTGCCAGCAGCTGGCGGGGGGCTAATGAAAAACTGTTTTTT	CASSWRGANEKLFF
TRBV19	TRBJ2-1	NA	NA	TGTGCCAGTGAGGGGAGGTTGACCTACAATGAGCAGTTCTTC	CASEGRLTYNEQFF
TRBV7-6	TRBJ2-3	TRBD2	NA	TGTGCCAGCGGGACTACGGGCACAGATACGCAGTATTTT	CASGTTGTDTQYF
TRBV6-5	TRBJ2-5	TRBD1	NA	TGTGCCAGCAGCTACAGGGGCCAGGGAGAGACCCAGTACTTC	CASSYRGQGETQYF
TRBV12-5	TRBJ2-1	NA	NA	TGTGCTAGTGGATCTGGGAGCTCCTACAATGAGCAGTTCTTC	CASGSGSSYNEQFF
TRBV3-1/TRBV3-2	TRBJ2-3	NA	few	TGTGCCAGCAGCCTCGGACTTAATACGCAGTATTTT	CASSLGLNTQYF
TRBV9	TRBJ2-1	NA	NA	TGTGCCAGCGGCCGGGACACCTACAATGAGCAGTTCTTC	CASGRDTYNEQFF
TRBV5-4	TRBJ1-2	TRBD1	NA	TGTGCCAGCAGCTCGGGACAGGGGATGAACTATGGCTACACCTTC	CASSSGQGMNYGYTF
TRBV2	TRBJ2-7	NA	NA	TGTGCCAGCAGCCCTCCCGGGACATTACTGAGCTCCTACGAGCAGTACTTC	CASSPPGTLLSSYEQYF
TRBV19	TRBJ2-3	TRBD1	NA	TGTGCCAGTAGTATAGGACAGGGACCCGCAGATACGCAGTATTTT	CASSIGQGPADTQYF
TRBV9	TRBJ2-1	NA	NA	TGTGCCAGCAGCGTATTCGGGGACAATGAGCAGTTCTTC	CASSVFGDNEQFF
TRBV20-1	TRBJ1-2	TRBD1	NA	TGCAGTGCTAGTAGCAACCGGGACAGGGGCTACACCTTC	CSASSNRDRGYTF
TRBV5-1	TRBJ1-1	NA	NA	TGCGCCAGCAGCCCCACCTTGGGACACTTGAACACTGAAGCTTTCTTT	CASSPTLGHLNTEAFF
TRBV2	TRBJ1-5	NA	once	TGTGCCAGCAGTGAGAGGGGGAATCAGCCCCAGCATTTT	CASSERGNQPQHF
TRBV7-2	TRBJ2-2	TRBD2	NA	TGTGCCAGCAGCTCGAATAGCGGGGCGAACACCGGGGAGCTGTTTTTT	CASSSNSGANTGELFF
TRBV5-1	TRBJ1-1	NA	NA	TGCGCCAGCAGCTTAACGGCGGGGGTGACTGAAGCTTTCTTT	CASSLTAGVTEAFF
TRBV2	TRBJ2-2	TRBD1	NA	TGTGCCAGCAGTGGACAGGGATGGGCCGGGGAGCTGTTTTTT	CASSGQGWAGELFF
TRBV7-9	TRBJ2-7	NA	NA	TGTGCCAGCAGCTCCGACTTCTACGAGCAGTACTTC	CASSSDFYEQYF
TRBV5-5	TRBJ2-7	TRBD1	NA	TGTGCCAGCAAATTGCTAGGGGGCGGGCAGTACTTC	CASKLLGGGQYF
TRBV7-8	TRBJ2-7	TRBD2	NA	TGTGCCAGCAGCAAAGGGACTACCATCTACGAGCAGTACTTC	CASSKGTTIYEQYF